Each of the 19 T cell receptor beta chains below was sequenced from the same sample in a study of T cell responses to AZD1222 COVID-19 vaccine. TCRdb keeps only in-frame clones here, not all; method: immunoSEQ multiplex PCR. The sample carries under 35,000 clones, roughly 90% recorded once. Sample: peripheral blood, taken on day 0 of AZD1222 vaccination. All receptors derive from an adult in good health.

The chain couples TRBV7-2 to TRBJ2-5; the D call may be TRBD1 or TRBD2 (6 bases each). V shed 1 base and J shed 5 bases, with 11 bases lying between them. Germline loops: CDR1 SGHTA, CDR2 FQGNSA. The CDR3 contains 14 residues. The CDR3 DNA is TGTGCCAGCAGCTTAGGTGGGGGGCAGGAGACCCAGTACTTC. As protein: CASSLGGGQETQYF.

This clone was observed once. This chain uses TRBV2 with TRBJ1-2; D possibly corresponds to TRBD1 (5 bases). Per the germline V gene, CDR1 is SNHLY and CDR2 is FYNNEI. The length of the CDR3 is 14 residues. The V gene lost 5 bases and the J gene lost 0 bases, with 10 bases spanning the gap. CDR3 nucleotides: TGTGCCAGCAGTAGGGGAGGAGCTAACTATGGCTACACCTTC. Its translation: CASSRGGANYGYTF.

The J gene is TRBJ2-1, the V gene TRBV7-2; TRBD2 matches 12 bases. The germline CDR1 and CDR2 sequences are SGHTA and FQGNSA. The CDR3 length is 15 residues. With V trimmed by 6 bases and J by 5 bases, 5 bases remained unmatched. The CDR3 loop reads CASRLAGGPNNEQFF. As DNA, the CDR3 is TGTGCCAGCAGGCTAGCGGGGGGGCCGAACAATGAGCAGTTCTTC.

The gene calls are TRBV30 and TRBJ1-2; D is possibly TRBD1 (6 bases). V dropped 3 bases and J dropped 0 bases, with 14 bases sitting between them. The CDR3 has 15 amino acids. Germline-derived CDR1 and CDR2 are GTSNPN and SVGIG (reference sequence). CDR3 DNA sequence: TGTGCCTGGAGAGAAGGAACAGGGACTAACTATGGCTACACCTTC. Its protein is CAWREGTGTNYGYTF.

The chain employs TRBV7-9 and TRBJ1-1; 8 bases are shared with TRBD1. The CDR3 extends over 14 amino acids. V trimming: 4 bases; J trimming: 5 bases; junction bases outside the gene matches: 6. Per the germline V gene, CDR1 is SEHNR and CDR2 is FQNEAQ (reference sequence). The CDR3 DNA reads TGTGCCAGCAGCTACTCAGGGGGCCAGACTGAAGCTTTCTTT. It translates to CASSYSGGQTEAFF.

The J gene is TRBJ2-2, the V gene TRBV3-1 (or the pseudogene TRBV3-2); D not certain. The CDR3 consists of 13 residues. V gave up 4 bases and J gave up 2 bases, with 5 bases separating them. Germline CDR1 is LGHDT and CDR2 is YNNKEL (reference sequence). The CDR3 coding sequence is TGTGCCAGCAGCCCTTACAACACCGGGGAGCTGTTTTTT. Its translation: CASSPYNTGELFF.

Points on this clone: Other DNA sequences within the sample encode an identical CDR3. The chain uses TRBV5-1 and TRBJ2-1, with 11 bases identical to TRBD2. The CDR3 runs to 15 residues. J was trimmed by 4 bases and V by 4 bases; bases with no gene match: 4. Germline V lookup: CDR1 SGHRS, CDR2 YFSETQ. The CDR3 sequence: CASSPPSGGYNEQFF. CDR3 in DNA: TGCGCCAGCAGCCCGCCTAGCGGGGGGTACAATGAGCAGTTCTTC.

The chain combines TRBV6-5 with TRBJ2-7, with D perhaps assigned TRBD1 or TRBD2 (5 bases each). The CDR3 contains 14 residues. Trimming pared 7 bases from V and 2 bases from J, leaving 15 bases between. Germline assignment: CDR1 MNHEY and CDR2 SVGAGI. The CDR3 DNA reads TGTGCCAGCACCACGGGGACGGAGGCCTACGAGCAGTACTTC. It specifies CASTTGTEAYEQYF.

This chain connects TRBV20-1 to TRBJ1-2; D gene ambiguous. Trimming cost V 3 bases and J 7 bases, with 12 bases left between them. The germline CDR1 and CDR2 sequences are DFQATT and SNEGSKA (reference sequence). The CDR3 spans 12 residues. In DNA form, the CDR3 reads TGCAGTGCTAGTCGCGGGGAACCTGGCTACACCTTC. It yields the protein CSASRGEPGYTF.

Points on this clone: The sample contains more than one DNA sequence encoding this CDR3. This chain uses TRBV24-1 with TRBJ2-3; unclear D gene. Trimming took off 2 bases at V and 5 bases at J, with 10 bases between the two ends. Germline CDR1 is KGHDR and CDR2 is SFDVKD. CDR3 length equals 14 residues. Here the CDR3 reads CATSDSRLGDTQYF. Written as DNA, the CDR3 is TGTGCCACCAGTGATTCCCGGTTGGGAGATACGCAGTATTTT.

The V call is TRBV5-1, the J call TRBJ2-6, with a possible D match to TRBD1 (5 bases). CDR3 length equals 16 residues. Trimming took off 0 bases at V and 0 bases at J, with 7 bases between the two ends. Germline loops: CDR1 SGHRS, CDR2 YFSETQ. The CDR3 is CASSLGGNSGANVLTF. The CDR3 region has the DNA TGCGCCAGCAGCTTGGGGGGCAACTCTGGGGCCAACGTCCTGACTTTC. Full variable domain (rest looked up from reference TRBV5-1 and TRBJ2-6): KAGVTQTPRYLIKTRGQQVTLSCSPISGHRSVSWYQQTPGQGLQFLFEYFSETQRNKGNFPGRFSGRQFSNSRSEMNVSTLELGDSALYLCASSLGGNSGANVLTFGAGSRLTVL.

The chain couples TRBV25-1 to TRBJ2-2; TRBD1 matches 11 bases. The germline gives CDR1 MGHDK, CDR2 SYGVNS. V lost 3 bases, J lost 4 bases, and 7 bases stayed unmatched. This CDR3 spans 17 amino acids. CDR3 coding DNA: TGTGCCAGCAGTGAGCCGGGACAGGGGGTCGGCACCGGGGAGCTGTTTTTT. Translated: CASSEPGQGVGTGELFF.

The rearrangement links TRBV3-1 (or the pseudogene TRBV3-2) to TRBJ1-6; 9 bases match TRBD1. The ends lost 4 bases at V and 8 bases at J; junction bases unmatched: 6. The CDR3 is 15 amino acids. Germline CDR1 is LGHDT and CDR2 is YNNKEL (reference sequence). CDR3 in amino acids: CASSPTGQGYSPLHF. Here the CDR3 DNA reads TGTGCCAGCAGCCCGACCGGACAGGGGTATTCACCCCTCCACTTT.

This chain connects TRBV6-5 to TRBJ1-4, with 8 bases identical to TRBD1. Germline V gives CDR1 MNHEY, CDR2 SVGAGI. The CDR3 is 15 residues long. J lost 4 bases, V lost 5 bases, and 6 bases had no gene match. For the CDR3, the DNA is TGTGCCAGCAGTCCCGGGACAGGTCATAATGAAAAACTGTTTTTT. Translating it yields CASSPGTGHNEKLFF.

The J gene is TRBJ2-5, the V gene TRBV19; D is undetermined. The ends were cut back, 4 bases at V and 1 base at J, with 7 bases in the middle. The CDR3 spans 13 residues. Germline-derived CDR1 and CDR2 are LNHDA and SQIVND (reference sequence). CDR3 DNA: TGTGCCAGTAGTACGGATCCCCAAGAGACCCAGTACTTC. This gives the protein CASSTDPQETQYF.

The chain links TRBV3-1 (or the pseudogene TRBV3-2) to TRBJ1-6; the D is unclear. Germline-derived CDR1 and CDR2 are LGHDT and YNNKEL (reference sequence). The CDR3 is made up of 14 amino acids. The V gene lost 1 base and the J gene lost 6 bases, with 7 bases spanning the gap. The DNA for the CDR3 is TGTGCCAGCAGCCAAGTGGGGATTAATTCACCCCTCCACTTT. It yields the protein CASSQVGINSPLHF.

DNA of the CDR3: TGCAGCGTCGCGGACAACTCCTACGAGCAGTACTTC. Protein product: CSVADNSYEQYF. This sequence joins TRBV29-1 and TRBJ2-7; weak D call: TRBD1 (5 bases). Germline-derived CDR1 and CDR2 are SQVTM and ANQGSEA. This CDR3 region has 12 residues. Trimming cost V 6 bases and J 0 bases, with 9 bases left between them.

J is TRBJ2-3 and V is TRBV5-4; the D is unclear. Deletions cut 4 bases from V and 2 bases from J, with 17 bases between. The CDR3 length is 16 residues. Germline lookup yields CDR1 SGHNT and CDR2 YYREEE (reference sequence). This CDR3 reads CASSPSGGFNTDTQYF. The CDR3 nucleotides are TGTGCCAGCAGCCCCTCCGGCGGTTTCAACACAGATACGCAGTATTTT. Variable domain in full (rest from reference TRBV5-4 and TRBJ2-3): ETGVTQSPTHLIKTRGQQVTLRCSSQSGHNTVSWYQQALGQGPQFIFQYYREEENGRGNFPPRFSGLQFPNYSSELNVNALELDDSALYLCASSPSGGFNTDTQYFGPGTRLTVL.

This clone appeared once. DNA for the CDR3: TGCGCCAGCAGCCAACTTCAACAGGGGGCCTGGGGCTACACCTTC. Translating gives CASSQLQQGAWGYTF. The rearrangement joins TRBV4-1 to TRBJ1-2, with TRBD1 matching over 9 bases. The J segment lost 8 bases and the V segment lost 2 bases, leaving 9 bases of the junction unmatched. The CDR3 spans 15 residues. CDR1 and CDR2 from the germline V gene are MGHRA and YSYEKL.